The 12 T cell receptor beta chains below all came from one sample that was sequenced in a study of CD8 T cells in Susac syndrome. After extraction with the RNeasy kit, roughly 0.5 to 1 ug of the RNA was reverse transcribed using random hexamers. MiXCR was run by TCRdb on the immunoSEQ multiplex PCR reads, yielding one entry per CDR3 protein. The table shows more than 85,000 distinct CDR3 sequences, with roughly 94% occurring only once. Source material: CD4+ T cells from PBMCs. All receptors come from a human donor with Susac syndrome.

The chain is built from TRBV24-1 and TRBJ2-7; no reliable D call. The CDR3 is made up of 14 amino acids. Trimming took off 8 bases at V and 2 bases at J, with 15 bases between the two ends. The germline CDR1 and CDR2 sequences are KGHDR and SFDVKD. The CDR3 DNA reads TGTGCCACCAACGAGGCTACTACAACCTACGAGCAGTACTTC. The encoded protein is CATNEATTTYEQYF.

The rearrangement uses TRBV14 and TRBJ2-5; no clear D. This CDR3 has 14 amino acids. The germline CDR1 and CDR2 sequences are SGHDN and FVKESK. Between the trimmed V and J ends, which lost 1 base and 6 bases, there was a span of 12 bases. In DNA, the CDR3 is TGTGCCAGCAGCCAAGGCAGGTTAGGAAAGACCCAGTACTTC. It encodes CASSQGRLGKTQYF. Variable domain in full (rest from reference TRBV14 and TRBJ2-5): EAGVTQFPSHSVIEKGQTVTLRCDPISGHDNLYWYRRVMGKEIKFLLHFVKESKQDESGMPNNRFLAERTGGTYSTLKVQPAELEDSGVYFCASSQGRLGKTQYFGPGTRLLVL.

The chain uses TRBV12-3 or TRBV12-4 and TRBJ2-1; 13 bases fit TRBD2. The V segment lost 6 bases and the J segment 5 bases; nucleotides outside the gene matches: 1. This CDR3 has 14 amino acids. CDR3 nucleotide sequence: TGTGCCAGCAGGGGGACTAGCGGGGACAATGAGCAGTTCTTC. This encodes CASRGTSGDNEQFF.

The CDR3 nucleotides read TGCAGTGCTGGACCCGGGACAGGGGATCATTCACCCCTCCACTTT. It specifies CSAGPGTGDHSPLHF. The rearrangement uses TRBV20-1 and TRBJ1-6, with TRBD1 matching over 10 bases. The CDR3 consists of 15 residues. V shed 5 bases and J 8 bases; nucleotides not matched to a gene: 9. The germline V gene encodes CDR1 DFQATT and CDR2 SNEGSKA (reference sequence).

V gene TRBV28 combines with J gene TRBJ1-2; no clear D. Germline CDR1 reads MDHEN; CDR2 reads SYDVKM. Between the trimmed V and J ends, which lost 2 bases and 6 bases, there was a span of 10 bases. This CDR3 has 13 amino acids. CDR3 sequence reads: CASSLAEWHGYTF. The CDR3 DNA follows: TGTGCCAGCAGTTTAGCGGAATGGCATGGCTACACCTTC.

The chain uses TRBV20-1 and TRBJ2-5; no clear D gene. V gave up 7 bases and J gave up 8 bases, with 11 bases separating them. The CDR3 extends over 10 amino acids. CDR1 is DFQATT, CDR2 SNEGSKA, per germline (reference sequence). The CDR3 DNA reads TGCAGTGTTATACGAGAAACCCAGTACTTC. Amino acid sequence: CSVIRETQYF.

This clonotype was seen a single time. The genes are TRBV3-1 and TRBJ2-5; D not resolved. Germline loops: CDR1 LGHDT, CDR2 YNNKEL (reference sequence). Trimming took 4 bases from V and 0 from J, leaving 12 bases between them. The CDR3 is made up of 15 amino acids. The CDR3 bases are TGTGCCAGCAGCCCAGAAGGCAGATACCAAGAGACCCAGTACTTC. Translation: CASSPEGRYQETQYF.

The rearrangement links TRBV30 to TRBJ1-2; 9 nucleotides line up with TRBD1. The V and J ends lost 1 base and 8 bases, in that order; junction bases with no gene match: 5. This CDR3 comprises 13 residues. The germline gives CDR1 GTSNPN, CDR2 SVGIG (reference sequence). CDR3 DNA sequence: TGTGCCTGGAGTGGGACAGGGGCGTGGGGCTACACCTTC. Translation: CAWSGTGAWGYTF.

This chain uses TRBV20-1 with TRBJ2-7; 8 bases match TRBD1. This CDR3 has 13 residues. Losses at the gene ends were 5 bases for V and 0 bases for J; bases not matched to a gene: 3. Germline CDR1 DFQATT, CDR2 SNEGSKA (reference sequence). The CDR3 nucleotides are TGCAGTGCTTCAACAGGGGGCTCCTACGAGCAGTACTTC. This sequence encodes CSASTGGSYEQYF.

This clonotype has just one count. V and J are TRBV30 and TRBJ2-3; the D is unclear. Germline assignment: CDR1 GTSNPN and CDR2 SVGIG (reference sequence). The V end was cut by 6 bases, the J end by 0 bases, with 7 bases between. The CDR3 has 12 residues. In nucleotides, the CDR3 is TGTGCCTGCTCCTCGAGCACAGATACGCAGTATTTT. It translates to CACSSSTDTQYF.

The chain carries TRBV20-1 and TRBJ1-1; D is unresolved. The V end was cut by 0 bases, the J end by 6 bases, with 8 bases between. The length of the CDR3 is 12 residues. Per the germline V gene, CDR1 is DFQATT and CDR2 is SNEGSKA (reference sequence). The CDR3 coding sequence is TGCAGTGCTAGAGATCTTAGGCCTGAAGCTTTCTTT. This encodes CSARDLRPEAFF.

The CDR3 sequence is CASSSGQMRYTF. The CDR3 bases are TGTGCCAGCAGCTCGGGACAGATGCGGTACACCTTC. J is TRBJ1-2 and V is TRBV11-2; TRBD1 agrees at 7 bases. Germline assignment: CDR1 SGHAT and CDR2 FQNNGV. V lost 4 bases to trimming and J lost 11 bases; unmatched junction nucleotides: 7. The CDR3 has 12 residues. Using reference TRBV11-2 and TRBJ1-2 for the parts outside the CDR3, the full variable domain is EAGVAQSPRYKIIEKRQSVAFWCNPISGHATLYWYQQILGQGPKLLIQFQNNGVVDDSQLPKDRFSAERLKGVDSTLKIQPAKLEDSAVYLCASSSGQMRYTFGSGTRLTVV.